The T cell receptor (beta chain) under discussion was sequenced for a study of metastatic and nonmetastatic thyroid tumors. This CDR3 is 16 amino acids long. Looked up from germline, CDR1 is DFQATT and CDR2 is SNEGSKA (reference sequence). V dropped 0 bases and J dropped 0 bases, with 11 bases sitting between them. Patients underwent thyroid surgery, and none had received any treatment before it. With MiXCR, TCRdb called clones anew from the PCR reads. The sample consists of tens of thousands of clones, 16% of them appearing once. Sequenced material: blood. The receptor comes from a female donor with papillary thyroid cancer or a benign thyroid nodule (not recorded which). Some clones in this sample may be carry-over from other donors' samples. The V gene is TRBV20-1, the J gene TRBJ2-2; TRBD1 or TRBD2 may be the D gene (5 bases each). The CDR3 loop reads CSAREGPPANTGELFF. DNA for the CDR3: TGCAGTGCTAGAGAGGGACCCCCGGCGAACACCGGGGAGCTGTTTTTT.